Listed below are T cell receptor beta chains from one sample, sequenced in a study of cytomegalovirus exposure and HLA in healthy donors. TCRdb's table, derived via immunoSEQ multiplex PCR, lists solely in-frame clones and lacks some. Of around 150,000 clones listed, 72% were seen once; the top ten hold roughly 2.1%. Sequencing input: PBMCs. The receptors here all came from a man aged 40-55 years in good health and CMV-seronegative. Each CDR3 is given with its conserved first and last residue. A D gene is named only where the DNA matches it firmly. The size entry is marked missing in some rows and otherwise reads once, few, many or a size class.

.	few	TRBV7-8	14	TRBJ1-3	TGTGCCAGCAGCTTAGTTCAGGCTGGAAACACCATATATTTT	CASSLVQAGNTIYF
.	.	TRBV2	13	TRBJ2-5	TGTGCCAGCAGTGGGGACACGAAAGAGACCCAGTACTTC	CASSGDTKETQYF
TRBD1	.	TRBV5-1	14	TRBJ1-4	TGCGCCAGCAGGGCCGGGGACAGGAGCGAAAAACTGTTTTTT	CASRAGDRSEKLFF
.	.	TRBV2	16	TRBJ2-7	TGTGCCAGCAGTGAACTCCAGGGTGGTGTATCCTACGAGCAGTACTTC	CASSELQGGVSYEQYF
.	.	TRBV6-6	16	TRBJ2-4	TGTGCCAGCAGTTACTGGGGGGTGCGAGCCAAAAACATTCAGTACTTC	CASSYWGVRAKNIQYF
.	.	TRBV2	13	TRBJ1-2	TGTGCCAGCAGTGGTAGGGGCCTCTATGGCTACACCTTC	CASSGRGLYGYTF
TRBD2	.	TRBV5-8	16	TRBJ2-7	TGTGCCAGCAGCTTGACTAGCGGGGGGTTACCCTACGAGCAGTACTTC	CASSLTSGGLPYEQYF
TRBD2	.	TRBV10-3	17	TRBJ2-1	TGTGCCATCAGTGAGCCTAAAGGACTAGCGGGGTACAATGAGCAGTTCTTC	CAISEPKGLAGYNEQFF
.	.	TRBV9	15	TRBJ2-7	TGTGCCAGCAGCGTAGGACAGAGTTACACCTACGAGCAGTACTTC	CASSVGQSYTYEQYF
.	few	TRBV11-2	13	TRBJ1-3	TGTGCCAGCAGCTTAGTGGGGGGAGCCACCATATATTTT	CASSLVGGATIYF
.	.	TRBV18	15	TRBJ1-1	TGTGCCAGCTCACCGCCCCGGGACACCAACACTGAAGCTTTCTTT	CASSPPRDTNTEAFF
TRBD1	.	TRBV25-1	17	TRBJ2-2	TGTGCCAGCAGTGACCTCCCGGGACAGGGGAGTTCCGGGGAGCTGTTTTTT	CASSDLPGQGSSGELFF
.	.	TRBV11-2	13	TRBJ2-7	TGTGCCAGCAGCTTGTGGGCATCTTACGAGCAGTACTTC	CASSLWASYEQYF
TRBD1	.	TRBV5-1	16	TRBJ1-1	TGCGCCAGCACACCGTACAGGGGATACTCGAACACTGAAGCTTTCTTT	CASTPYRGYSNTEAFF
.	.	TRBV25-1	12	TRBJ1-2	TGTGCCAGCAGTGAATATGACAACGGCTACACCTTC	CASSEYDNGYTF
.	few	TRBV6-6	14	TRBJ1-5	TGTGCCAGCAACGGGAAGTATAGCAATCAGCCCCAGCATTTT	CASNGKYSNQPQHF
TRBD1	.	TRBV15	14	TRBJ1-2	TGTGCCACCAGCCTAAGGACAGGGGACTATGGCTACACCTTC	CATSLRTGDYGYTF
.	.	TRBV27	15	TRBJ1-4	TGTGCCAGCAGTCCCGGACTGCAAACTAATGAAAAACTGTTTTTT	CASSPGLQTNEKLFF
TRBD2	.	TRBV5-1	16	TRBJ2-1	TGCGCCAGCAGCCCCGGGACTAGCGGCACCTACAATGAGCAGTTCTTC	CASSPGTSGTYNEQFF
TRBD1	once	TRBV7-9	16	TRBJ2-7	TGTGCCAGCAGCTACACCCGGGACAGGGGGACCTACGAGCAGTACTTC	CASSYTRDRGTYEQYF
TRBD2	once	TRBV7-2	19	TRBJ2-3	TGTGCCAGCAGCTTAGCGCAGACTAGCGGGAGGGCCGGTAGGGATACGCAGTATTTT	CASSLAQTSGRAGRDTQYF
.	.	TRBV9	14	TRBJ1-1	TGTGCCAGCAGCTTGGGAGGGGGATACACTGAAGCTTTCTTT	CASSLGGGYTEAFF
.	few	TRBV28	12	TRBJ1-1	TGTGCCACCGGAGAGGGCCCCACTGAAGCTTTCTTT	CATGEGPTEAFF
.	.	TRBV7-9	13	TRBJ2-7	TGTGCCAGCAGCCTTAGCGCCACCTACGAGCAGTACTTC	CASSLSATYEQYF
TRBD1	.	TRBV9	14	TRBJ1-2	TGTGCCAGCAGCGCTGGACAGGGGAGCTATGGCTACACCTTC	CASSAGQGSYGYTF
.	.	TRBV15	14	TRBJ1-5	TGTGCCACCAGCAGAGATACAGTTCGTCAGCCCCAGCATTTT	CATSRDTVRQPQHF
.	.	TRBV5-6	15	TRBJ1-2	TGTGCCAGCAGCTTAACAGGGCCTACTAACTATGGCTACACCTTC	CASSLTGPTNYGYTF
TRBD2	.	TRBV4-3	16	TRBJ2-1	TGCGCCAGCAGCCAATTAGCGGGAGGGCCCTTTAATGAGCAGTTCTTC	CASSQLAGGPFNEQFF
.	.	TRBV7-2	14	TRBJ2-5	TGTGCCAGCAGCTTAGGAGGTAGCGGAGGGACCCAGTACTTC	CASSLGGSGGTQYF
TRBD1	.	TRBV5-4	15	TRBJ2-7	TGTGCCAGCAGCTTGGCTGGGCAGGGGGCCTACGAGCAGTACTTC	CASSLAGQGAYEQYF
.	.	TRBV2	10	TRBJ1-1	TGTGCCAGCAGTGAGACGGGGGCTTTCTTT	CASSETGAFF
.	.	TRBV6-1	16	TRBJ1-5	TGTGCCAGCAGTGAAGCGCTAGATTTTAGCAATCAGCCCCAGCATTTT	CASSEALDFSNQPQHF
.	.	TRBV7-2	13	TRBJ1-2	TGTGCCAGCAGCAGGGGCAGGGGTGGAGGCTACACCTTC	CASSRGRGGGYTF
TRBD1	few	TRBV2	14	TRBJ2-7	TGTGCCGGGGACAGGCTGGGGTTATCCTACGAGCAGTACTTC	CAGDRLGLSYEQYF
TRBD2	.	TRBV4-3	17	TRBJ2-1	TGCGCCAGCAGCCAAGATTGGAGTAGCGGGGGAATGGATGAGCAGTTCTTC	CASSQDWSSGGMDEQFF
.	.	TRBV6-5	11	TRBJ2-7	TGTGCCAGCAGAAGTAGCTACGAGCAGTACTTC	CASRSSYEQYF
TRBD1	.	TRBV7-9	15	TRBJ1-1	TGTGCCAGCAGCTCCCGGACAGGGGGAGTGACTGAAGCTTTCTTT	CASSSRTGGVTEAFF
.	.	TRBV10-1	15	TRBJ1-1	TGCGCCAGCAGTGAGTTTAATTGGGCGAACACTGAAGCTTTCTTT	CASSEFNWANTEAFF
TRBD2	.	TRBV30	17	TRBJ2-7	TGTGCCTGGAGTGTTGAACTAGCGGGGAGCCTCTCCTACGAGCAGTACTTC	CAWSVELAGSLSYEQYF
.	.	TRBV6-6	15	TRBJ1-2	TGTGCCAGCAGTCAATCACTCGTCACCGGAGAGGGCTACACCTTC	CASSQSLVTGEGYTF
.	.	TRBV14	12	TRBJ1-1	TGTGCCAGCAGCCAACCGTTCACTGAAGCTTTCTTT	CASSQPFTEAFF
TRBD1	.	TRBV10-2	14	TRBJ2-7	TGCGCCAGCATTAACCCCCGGGACAGCTACGAGCAGTACTTC	CASINPRDSYEQYF
TRBD2	.	TRBV7-9	16	TRBJ2-1	TGTGCCAGCAGCTCGGAACTAGCGGGAAACTACAATGAGCAGTTCTTC	CASSSELAGNYNEQFF
.	.	TRBV2	18	TRBJ2-3	TGTGCCAGCAGTGAAGGGGCACGTCGGGGGGCTAGCACAGATACGCAGTATTTT	CASSEGARRGASTDTQYF
.	.	TRBV7-6	14	TRBJ2-3	TGTGCCAGCAGCTTTAGGAACGGGGCAGATACGCAGTATTTT	CASSFRNGADTQYF
TRBD1	.	TRBV2	15	TRBJ2-7	TGTGCCAGCAGTGCCAGGACAGGGGGCAGGTACGAGCAGTACTTC	CASSARTGGRYEQYF
.	.	TRBV28	11	TRBJ2-7	TGTGCCAGCAGTCTAGCCCACGAGCAGTACTTC	CASSLAHEQYF
TRBD1	.	TRBV5-1	14	TRBJ1-4	TGCGCCAGCAGCCTCAGGACAGGGAATGAAAAACTGTTTTTT	CASSLRTGNEKLFF
TRBD1	.	TRBV19	13	TRBJ1-1	TGTGCCAGTAGTATCAGGGGGCCGGCTGAAGCTTTCTTT	CASSIRGPAEAFF
.	.	TRBV6-1	15	TRBJ1-1	TGTGCCAGCAGTGCGCGACAGATCTTGAACACTGAAGCTTTCTTT	CASSARQILNTEAFF
TRBD2	.	TRBV15	16	TRBJ2-1	TGTGCCACCAGCAGACTGACTAGCGGGGGGGGCTTGAAGCAGTTCTTC	CATSRLTSGGGLKQFF
TRBD1	.	TRBV13	16	TRBJ1-1	TGTGCCAGCAGCTGGCCCGGGACAGGGGATATCGGTGAAGCTTTCTTT	CASSWPGTGDIGEAFF
TRBD1	.	TRBV6-1	13	TRBJ2-3	TGTGCCAGCAAGGGGGCCGGCACAGATACGCAGTATTTT	CASKGAGTDTQYF
.	few	TRBV14	16	TRBJ1-2	TGTGCCAGCAGCCAAGAGGGACACCAGGGGCCCTATGGCTACACCTTC	CASSQEGHQGPYGYTF